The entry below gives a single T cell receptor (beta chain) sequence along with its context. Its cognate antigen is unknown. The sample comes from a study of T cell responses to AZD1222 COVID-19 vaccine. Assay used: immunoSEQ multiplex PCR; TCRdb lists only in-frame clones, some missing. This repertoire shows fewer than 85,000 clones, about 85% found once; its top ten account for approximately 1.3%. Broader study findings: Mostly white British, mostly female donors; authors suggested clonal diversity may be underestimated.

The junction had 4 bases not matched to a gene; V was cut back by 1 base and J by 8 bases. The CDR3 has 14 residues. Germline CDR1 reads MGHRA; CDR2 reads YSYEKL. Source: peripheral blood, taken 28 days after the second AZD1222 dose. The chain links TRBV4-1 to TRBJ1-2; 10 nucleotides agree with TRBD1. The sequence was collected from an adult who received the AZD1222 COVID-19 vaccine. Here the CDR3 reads CASSQGGQGRGYTF. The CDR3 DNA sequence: TGCGCCAGCAGCCAAGGGGGACAGGGGCGAGGCTACACCTTC.